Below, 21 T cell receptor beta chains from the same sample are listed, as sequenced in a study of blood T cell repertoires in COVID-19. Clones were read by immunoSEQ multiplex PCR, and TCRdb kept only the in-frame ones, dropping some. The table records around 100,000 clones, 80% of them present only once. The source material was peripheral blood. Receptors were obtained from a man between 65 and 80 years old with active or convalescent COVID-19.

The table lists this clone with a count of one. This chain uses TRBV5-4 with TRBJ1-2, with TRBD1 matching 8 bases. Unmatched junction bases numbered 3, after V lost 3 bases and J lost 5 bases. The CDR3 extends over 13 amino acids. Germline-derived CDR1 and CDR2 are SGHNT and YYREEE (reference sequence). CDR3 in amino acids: CASSWDRTYGYTF. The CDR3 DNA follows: TGTGCCAGCAGCTGGGACAGGACTTATGGCTACACCTTC.

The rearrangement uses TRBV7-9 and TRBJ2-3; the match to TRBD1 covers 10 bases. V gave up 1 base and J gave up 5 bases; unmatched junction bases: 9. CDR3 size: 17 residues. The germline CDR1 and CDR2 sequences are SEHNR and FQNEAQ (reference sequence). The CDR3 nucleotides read TGTGCCAGCAGCTTAGATTTCTACGGACAGGGGGGAGATACGCAGTATTTT. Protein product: CASSLDFYGQGGDTQYF.

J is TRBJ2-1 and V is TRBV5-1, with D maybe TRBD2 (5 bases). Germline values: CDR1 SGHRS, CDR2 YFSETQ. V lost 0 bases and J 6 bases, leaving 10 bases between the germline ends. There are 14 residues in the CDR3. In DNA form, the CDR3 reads TGCGCCAGCAGCTTGGCCCCCGAGGGCAATGAGCAGTTCTTC. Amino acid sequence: CASSLAPEGNEQFF.

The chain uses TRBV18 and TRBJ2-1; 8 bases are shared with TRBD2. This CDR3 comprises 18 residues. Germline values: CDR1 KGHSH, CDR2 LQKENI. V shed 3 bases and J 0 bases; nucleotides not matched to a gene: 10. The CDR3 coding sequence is TGTGCCAGCTCACCTTTCCGGGGGGGTCGAAGCTCCTACAATGAGCAGTTCTTC. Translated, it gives CASSPFRGGRSSYNEQFF.

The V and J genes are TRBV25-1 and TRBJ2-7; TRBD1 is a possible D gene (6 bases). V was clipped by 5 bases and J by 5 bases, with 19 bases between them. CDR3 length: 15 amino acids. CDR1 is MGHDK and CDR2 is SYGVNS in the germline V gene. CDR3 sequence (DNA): TGTGCCAGCAGTAAGTGGGGCAGGGGTGTCCACGAGCAGTACTTC. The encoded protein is CASSKWGRGVHEQYF.

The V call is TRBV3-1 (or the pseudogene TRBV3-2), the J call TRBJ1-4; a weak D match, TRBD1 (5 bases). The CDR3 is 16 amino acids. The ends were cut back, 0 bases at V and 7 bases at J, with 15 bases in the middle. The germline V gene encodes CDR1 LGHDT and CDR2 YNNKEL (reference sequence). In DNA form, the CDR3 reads TGTGCCAGCAGCCAAGATGGGGAGGGGTTAGGTGAAAAACTGTTTTTT. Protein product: CASSQDGEGLGEKLFF.

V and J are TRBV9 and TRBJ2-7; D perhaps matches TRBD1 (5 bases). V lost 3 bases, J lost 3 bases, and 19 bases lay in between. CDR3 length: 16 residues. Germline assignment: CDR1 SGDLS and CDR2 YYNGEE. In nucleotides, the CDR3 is TGTGCCAGCAGCGAGTCCCTCGCCCTCGACAGCTACGAGCAGTACTTC. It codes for CASSESLALDSYEQYF.

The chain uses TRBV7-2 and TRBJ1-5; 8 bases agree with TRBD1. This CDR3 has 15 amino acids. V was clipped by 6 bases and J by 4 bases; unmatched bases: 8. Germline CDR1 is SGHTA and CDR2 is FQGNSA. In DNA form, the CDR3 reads TGTGCCAGCAGTCCGACAGGGGCGAGGAATCAGCCCCAGCATTTT. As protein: CASSPTGARNQPQHF.

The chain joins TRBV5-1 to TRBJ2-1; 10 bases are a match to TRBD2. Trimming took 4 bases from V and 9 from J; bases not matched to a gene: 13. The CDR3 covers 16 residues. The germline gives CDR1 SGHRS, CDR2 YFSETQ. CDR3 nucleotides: TGCGCCAGCAGCCTACGCCCACTAGCGGGGAAGGGTGAGCAGTTCTTC. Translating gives CASSLRPLAGKGEQFF.

The CDR3 here is CASSLTVQDGYTF. The CDR3 DNA reads as TGCGCCAGCAGCCTGACAGTGCAGGATGGCTACACCTTC. The V and J genes are TRBV5-1 and TRBJ1-2; the D gene is possibly TRBD1 (5 bases). CDR3 size: 13 residues. Trimming stripped 4 bases from V and 6 bases from J, with 13 bases between. Germline V gives CDR1 SGHRS, CDR2 YFSETQ.

The CDR3 DNA is TGTGCCAGCCGCGGACAGGGGAGAAGAGGGGGGAACACTGAAGCTTTCTTT. Protein product: CASRGQGRRGGNTEAFF. The rearrangement uses TRBV19 and TRBJ1-1; 9 bases match TRBD1. CDR3 size: 17 residues. Trimming took 9 bases from V and 1 from J; bases not matched to a gene: 15. CDR1 LNHDA and CDR2 SQIVND come from the germline V gene (reference sequence).

CDR3 sequence: CASSTQDRSYEQYF. CDR3 coding DNA: TGTGCCAGTAGTACCCAGGACAGGTCCTACGAGCAGTACTTC. The chain is built from TRBV19 and TRBJ2-7; 7 nucleotides align to TRBD1. V was clipped by 4 bases and J by 1 base; unmatched bases: 4. This CDR3 has 14 amino acids. In germline, CDR1 is LNHDA, CDR2 SQIVND (reference sequence).

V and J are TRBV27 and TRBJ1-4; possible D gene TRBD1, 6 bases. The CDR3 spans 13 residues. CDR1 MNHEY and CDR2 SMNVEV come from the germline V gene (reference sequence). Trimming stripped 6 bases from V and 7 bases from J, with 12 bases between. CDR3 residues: CASRTRGAEKLFF. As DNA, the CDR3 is TGTGCCAGCAGGACCAGGGGCGCTGAAAAACTGTTTTTT.

DNA of the CDR3: TGTGCCACCAGTGGAGGGGACAGGTCTAGCAATCAGCCCCAGCATTTT. It yields the protein CATSGGDRSSNQPQHF. V gene TRBV24-1 combines with J gene TRBJ1-5; 8 positions match TRBD1. Germline trimming cut 5 bases from V and 0 bases from J; bases unmatched to any gene: 5. Germline CDR1 and CDR2: KGHDR and SFDVKD. The CDR3 runs to 16 residues.

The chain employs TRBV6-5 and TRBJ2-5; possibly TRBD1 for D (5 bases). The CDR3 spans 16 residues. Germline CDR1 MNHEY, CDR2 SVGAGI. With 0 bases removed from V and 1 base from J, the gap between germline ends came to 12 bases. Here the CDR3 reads CASSYSPQGLQETQYF. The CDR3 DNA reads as TGTGCCAGCAGTTACTCTCCCCAGGGCCTCCAAGAGACCCAGTACTTC.

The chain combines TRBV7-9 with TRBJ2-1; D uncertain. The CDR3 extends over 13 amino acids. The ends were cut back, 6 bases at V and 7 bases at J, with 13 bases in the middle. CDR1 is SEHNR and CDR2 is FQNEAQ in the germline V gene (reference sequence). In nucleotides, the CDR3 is TGTGCCAGCAGTCTGTACCTAGGTAATGAGCAGTTCTTC. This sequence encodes CASSLYLGNEQFF.

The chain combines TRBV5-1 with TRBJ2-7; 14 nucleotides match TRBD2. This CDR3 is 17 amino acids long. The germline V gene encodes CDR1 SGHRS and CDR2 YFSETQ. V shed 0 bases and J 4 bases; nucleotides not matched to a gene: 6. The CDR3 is CASSLGLAGGPGYEQYF. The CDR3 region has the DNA TGCGCCAGCAGCTTGGGACTAGCGGGAGGGCCTGGGTACGAGCAGTACTTC.

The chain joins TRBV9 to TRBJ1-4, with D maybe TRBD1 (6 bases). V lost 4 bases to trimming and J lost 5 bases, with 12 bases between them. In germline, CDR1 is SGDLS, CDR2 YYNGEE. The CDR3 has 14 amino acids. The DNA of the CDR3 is TGTGCCAGCAGCCTACAGGGCATAAATGAAAAACTGTTTTTT. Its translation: CASSLQGINEKLFF.

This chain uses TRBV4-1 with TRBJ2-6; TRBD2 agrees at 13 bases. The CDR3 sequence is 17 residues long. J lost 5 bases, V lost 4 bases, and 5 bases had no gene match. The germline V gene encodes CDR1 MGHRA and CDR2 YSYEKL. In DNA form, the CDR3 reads TGCGCCAGCAGCCGGACTAGCGGGAGAATCTGGGCCAACGTCCTGACTTTC. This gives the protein CASSRTSGRIWANVLTF.

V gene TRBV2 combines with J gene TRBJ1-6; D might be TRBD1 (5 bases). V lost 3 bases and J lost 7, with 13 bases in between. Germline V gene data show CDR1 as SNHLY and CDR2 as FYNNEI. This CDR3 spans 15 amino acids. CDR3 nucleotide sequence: TGTGCCAGCAGTGACAGGGAATTACAAAATTCACCCCTCCACTTT. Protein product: CASSDRELQNSPLHF.

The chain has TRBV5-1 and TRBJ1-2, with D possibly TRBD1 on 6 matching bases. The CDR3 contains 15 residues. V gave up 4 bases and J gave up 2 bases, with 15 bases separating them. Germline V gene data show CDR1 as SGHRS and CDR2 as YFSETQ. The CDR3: CASSLSQGPNYGYTF. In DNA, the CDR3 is TGCGCCAGCAGCCTCTCACAGGGACCCAACTATGGCTACACCTTC.